These 23 T cell receptor beta chains share one sample of origin, sequenced in a study of blood T cell repertoires in COVID-19. The data were produced by immunoSEQ multiplex PCR, yet TCRdb's version contains in-frame clones alone and is incomplete. This sample has about 100,000 clones, with 70% to 90% found just once. The sequenced sample was peripheral blood. Receptors originate from a man aged 40-49 years with active or convalescent COVID-19.

The chain is built from TRBV28 and TRBJ1-2; 7 nucleotides align to TRBD1. The CDR3 totals 15 residues. Trimming removed 5 bases from V and 1 base from J; junction bases left unmatched: 7. CDR1 and CDR2 (germline): MDHEN, SYDVKM. In nucleotides, the CDR3 is TGTGCCAGCAGTCTTCCGGGACAGATTAACTATGGCTACACCTTC. Its protein product is CASSLPGQINYGYTF.

V and J are TRBV28 and TRBJ2-6; 7 positions match TRBD2. V dropped 10 bases and J dropped 2; count of bases not matched to a gene: 2. In germline, CDR1 is MDHEN, CDR2 SYDVKM. The CDR3 contains 13 residues. In nucleotides, the CDR3 is TGTGCCACGGGGGGAGCTGGGGCCAACGTCCTGACTTTC. Protein sequence: CATGGAGANVLTF.

The chain has TRBV27 and TRBJ1-2, with D perhaps TRBD1 (6 bases). In germline, CDR1 is MNHEY, CDR2 SMNVEV (reference sequence). V dropped 1 base and J dropped 4 bases, with 13 bases sitting between them. The CDR3 covers 15 residues. In DNA form, the CDR3 reads TGTGCCAGCAGTTTATTCCCGACAGGCGGCTATGGCTACACCTTC. Amino acid sequence: CASSLFPTGGYGYTF.

The chain carries TRBV6-5 and TRBJ1-4, with D maybe TRBD1 (6 bases). V was cut by 5 bases and J by 7 bases, with 14 bases left in between. Germline CDR1 and CDR2: MNHEY and SVGAGI. CDR3 length equals 14 residues. As DNA, the CDR3 is TGTGCCAGCAGTCTCCAGGGGACGGGTGAAAAACTGTTTTTT. Translating it yields CASSLQGTGEKLFF.

This rearrangement joins TRBV27 to TRBJ2-3; D unresolved. Per germline, CDR1 MNHEY and CDR2 SMNVEV (reference sequence). The ends were cut back, 5 bases at V and 0 bases at J, with 9 bases in the middle. The length of the CDR3 is 14 residues. CDR3 coding DNA: TGTGCCAGCAGTCCGATGGCTAGCACAGATACGCAGTATTTT. Its protein product is CASSPMASTDTQYF.

The chain joins TRBV10-3 to TRBJ2-3, with TRBD2 matching over 9 bases. The J segment lost 3 bases and the V segment lost 6 bases, leaving 4 bases of the junction unmatched. The V gene's germline CDR1 is ENHRY and CDR2 SYGVKD. This CDR3 has 14 amino acids. The CDR3 region is CAISQTSGTDTQYF. The CDR3 DNA is TGTGCCATCAGCCAAACTAGCGGGACAGATACGCAGTATTTT.

V gene TRBV5-1 combines with J gene TRBJ2-2, with D perhaps TRBD2 (6 bases). Germline V CDR1 and CDR2: SGHRS, YFSETQ. The CDR3 covers 15 residues. V shed 4 bases and J shed 0 bases, with 10 bases lying between them. CDR3 bases: TGCGCCAGCAGCCCGGGACTGTCGAACACCGGGGAGCTGTTTTTT. Translated: CASSPGLSNTGELFF.

This chain joins TRBV19 and TRBJ1-5; D remains unclear. The V gene lost 8 bases and the J gene lost 1 base, with 12 bases spanning the gap. In germline, CDR1 is LNHDA, CDR2 SQIVND (reference sequence). The CDR3 runs 14 residues. The CDR3 region is CASGGRRSNQPQHF. For the CDR3, the DNA is TGTGCCAGTGGAGGACGGAGGAGCAATCAGCCCCAGCATTTT. The full variable domain, in which reference TRBV19 and TRBJ1-5 provide the parts outside the CDR3, is DGGITQSPKYLFRKEGQNVTLSCEQNLNHDAMYWYRQDPGQGLRLIYYSQIVNDFQKGDIAEGYSVSREKKESFPLTVTSAQKNPTAFYLCASGGRRSNQPQHFGDGTRLSIL.

In its sample, this clone was seen once. V is TRBV27 and J is TRBJ2-7; TRBD2 matches 9 bases. The V gene end was trimmed by 6 bases and the J gene end by 6 bases; junction bases not matched to a gene: 0. Germline CDR1 reads MNHEY; CDR2 reads SMNVEV (reference sequence). The CDR3 loop spans 11 amino acids. The CDR3 spells CASRRGGEQYF. CDR3 DNA: TGTGCCAGCAGGCGGGGGGGCGAGCAGTACTTC.

The V gene is TRBV7-2, the J gene TRBJ2-1; 13 bases map to TRBD2. Germline V lookup: CDR1 SGHTA, CDR2 FQGNSA. CDR3 length: 15 amino acids. V lost 5 bases, J lost 4 bases, and 2 bases stayed unmatched. The DNA of the CDR3 is TGTGCCAGCAGCGGGACTAGCGGGGCTTACAATGAGCAGTTCTTC. It specifies CASSGTSGAYNEQFF.

This clone was recorded only once. CDR3 region: CSADRYTEAFF. DNA for the CDR3: TGCAGTGCCGACAGGTACACTGAAGCTTTCTTT. The chain joins TRBV20-1 to TRBJ1-1; TRBD1 is a possible D gene (6 bases). CDR1 and CDR2 from the germline V gene are DFQATT and SNEGSKA (reference sequence). This CDR3 comprises 11 residues. V shed 6 bases and J shed 3 bases, with 8 bases lying between them.

The chain uses TRBV28 and TRBJ2-7, with 9 bases matching TRBD1. Germline-derived CDR1 and CDR2 are MDHEN and SYDVKM. Unmatched junction bases numbered 10, after V lost 6 bases and J lost 7 bases. The CDR3 extends over 14 amino acids. The CDR3 region is CASRGGTGIREQYF. The CDR3 coding sequence is TGTGCCAGCAGGGGAGGGACAGGGATAAGGGAGCAGTACTTC.

CDR3 sequence: CASSVVTGAPGELFF. In nucleotides, the CDR3 is TGTGCCAGCAGCGTTGTGACAGGGGCTCCCGGGGAGCTGTTTTTT. The chain couples TRBV5-5 to TRBJ2-2; 8 bases align to TRBD1. V shed 4 bases and J 6 bases; nucleotides not matched to a gene: 8. The germline CDR1 and CDR2 sequences are SGHKS and YYEKEE (reference sequence). The length of the CDR3 is 15 residues. Using reference TRBV5-5 and TRBJ2-2 for the parts outside the CDR3, the full variable domain is DAGVTQSPTHLIKTRGQQVTLRCSPISGHKSVSWYQQVLGQGPQFIFQYYEKEERGRGNFPDRFSARQFPNYSSELNVNALLLGDSALYLCASSVVTGAPGELFFGEGSRLTVL.

The CDR3 loop reads CATSDPWDRDEKLFF. CDR3 in DNA: TGTGCCACCAGTGACCCATGGGACAGGGATGAAAAACTGTTTTTT. The chain combines TRBV24-1 with TRBJ1-4, with 9 bases that match TRBD1. The CDR3 spans 15 residues. Germline V CDR1 and CDR2: KGHDR, SFDVKD. J gave up 6 bases and V 4 bases, and 5 bases lay outside the gene matches.

The chain couples TRBV28 to TRBJ2-3; maybe TRBD1 (6 bases). V dropped 2 bases and J dropped 1 base, with 13 bases sitting between them. CDR1 is MDHEN and CDR2 is SYDVKM in the germline V gene. This CDR3 contains 16 residues. CDR3 protein: CASSLRGWSGTDTQYF. The CDR3 bases are TGTGCCAGCAGTTTAAGGGGGTGGTCGGGCACAGATACGCAGTATTTT.

The V call is TRBV28, the J call TRBJ2-7; 8 bases are a match to TRBD1. The germline V gene encodes CDR1 MDHEN and CDR2 SYDVKM. Trimming removed 10 bases from V and 2 bases from J; junction bases left unmatched: 7. CDR3 size: 13 residues. CDR3 bases: TGTGCCACCCAGACAGGGGTCCCCTACGAGCAGTACTTC. Its protein product is CATQTGVPYEQYF.

The chain is built from TRBV7-2 and TRBJ2-7; D gene ambiguous. The CDR3 extends over 12 amino acids. Germline-derived CDR1 and CDR2 are SGHTA and FQGNSA. V was clipped by 5 bases and J by 2 bases, with 7 bases between them. CDR3 in amino acids: CASSALTYEQYF. Written as DNA, the CDR3 is TGTGCCAGCAGCGCACTGACCTACGAGCAGTACTTC.

The chain links TRBV6-2 or TRBV6-3 to TRBJ1-2, with D perhaps TRBD1 (6 bases). Trimming left V 2 bases short and J 5 bases short, with 6 bases between. The germline V gene encodes CDR1 MNHEY and CDR2 SVGEGT. The CDR3 length is 12 residues. CDR3 bases: TGTGCCAGCAGTTACACAGGGTATGGCTACACCTTC. It specifies CASSYTGYGYTF.

The V gene is TRBV9, the J gene TRBJ2-3, with TRBD2 matching 12 bases. Per the germline V gene, CDR1 is SGDLS and CDR2 is YYNGEE. The CDR3 consists of 16 residues. V dropped 4 bases and J dropped 5; count of bases not matched to a gene: 8. CDR3: CASSPSWGLAGDTQYF. The CDR3, as DNA: TGTGCCAGCAGCCCCAGTTGGGGACTAGCGGGAGATACGCAGTATTTT.

This chain uses TRBV5-8 with TRBJ1-1; D is unclear. Germline assignment: CDR1 SGHTS and CDR2 YDEGEE. Trimming stripped 2 bases from V and 3 bases from J, with 5 bases between. The length of the CDR3 is 12 residues. The CDR3 loop reads CASSFGDTEAFF. CDR3 sequence (DNA): TGTGCCAGCAGCTTCGGAGACACTGAAGCTTTCTTT.

The gene calls are TRBV11-2 and TRBJ1-1; possible D gene TRBD1, 6 bases. Germline loops: CDR1 SGHAT, CDR2 FQNNGV. Trimming removed 5 bases at V and 5 bases at J, with 15 bases between. This CDR3 has 14 residues. The CDR3 protein is CASSATQGRTEAFF. The CDR3 DNA sequence: TGTGCCAGCAGCGCCACACAGGGAAGAACTGAAGCTTTCTTT.

V usage is TRBV5-1 and J usage is TRBJ1-2; D not resolved. Trimming pared 0 bases from V and 2 bases from J, leaving 11 bases between. The CDR3 is 15 residues long. Germline V gene lookup returns CDR1 SGHRS and CDR2 YFSETQ. For the CDR3, the DNA is TGCGCCAGCAGCTTGGACGGAGATGCAAACTATGGCTACACCTTC. Protein sequence: CASSLDGDANYGYTF.

The rearrangement uses TRBV9 and TRBJ1-2, with D maybe TRBD1 (5 bases). The CDR3 length is 14 residues. V lost 6 bases, J lost 4 bases, and 16 bases lay in between. The germline V gene has CDR1 SGDLS and CDR2 YYNGEE. This chain's CDR3 is CASTPDTSRYGYTF. The CDR3 bases are TGTGCCAGCACCCCGGACACTTCGCGCTATGGCTACACCTTC.